This T cell receptor (beta chain) was sequenced for a study of regulatory T cells in long-lasting Graves disease. Stated time point: newly diagnosed GD, antithyroid drugs for less than 3 months. Scientists built the TCR library using RNA that was extracted from PBMCs. Roughly 10 milliliters of peripheral blood were drawn into EDTA tubes. CDR3 length: 15 amino acids. The germline V gene encodes CDR1 MNHEY and CDR2 SMNVEV (reference sequence). The J segment lost 2 bases and the V segment lost 7 bases, leaving 7 bases of the junction unmatched. General study findings and limits: Among samples with persistent disease, TRBV28, TRBJ1-2 and TRBJ2-5 were favored.

A word on this clonotype: Its antigen is still unknown.

Building of the TCR beta libraries involved iRepertoire HTBI primers and Arm-PCR of CDR3 regions. MiXCR was run by TCRdb on the multiplex PCR reads, yielding one entry per CDR3 protein. This table holds roughly 380,000 distinct CDR3 sequences, 16% found once. These data also formed part of another study, on T cells in Graves' hyperthyroidism and ophthalmopathy. As that report states: Hyperthyroidism of Graves' type that showed no ophthalmopathy progression within 18 months was stable. Ophthalmopathy was model-predicted a median approximately 6.4 months pre-onset.

The material was peripheral blood mononuclear cells (PBMCs), obtained at new diagnosis, from a patient treated with antithyroid drugs. J is TRBJ2-3 and V is TRBV27; 9 bases align to TRBD2. This sequence originates from a man aged 40-50 years with Graves disease. CDR3 protein: CASNTRLAVTDTQYF. The CDR3 coding sequence is TGTGCCAGCAATACTAGACTAGCGGTCACAGATACGCAGTATTTT.